These T cell receptor beta chains were read from a single sample in a study of CD4 and CD8 cells across lung adenocarcinoma regions. TCRdb reprocessed the PCR reads with MiXCR, giving one entry per CDR3 protein. The sample lists about 4,400 distinct CDR3 sequences, 50% to 65% seen once, with more than 15% in the top ten. The specimen was CD4+ T cells from the center of a lung tumor. Receptors were obtained from a female donor with lung adenocarcinoma. The CD4 and CD8 labels of this study may be unreliable. Each CDR3 is given with its conserved first and last residue. D genes are given only for firm matches. A row's size may be missing; if present it is once, few, many or a size class.

abundance	j_gene	len	d_gene	v_gene	CDR3aa	CDR3nt
-	TRBJ2-6	15	-	TRBV10-3	CAFLSGQSWAYVQTF	TGTGCCTTCCTATCTGGACAGTCTTGGGCCTACGTCCAGACTTTC
few	TRBJ2-3	13	-	TRBV6-5	CASGGILPDTQYF	TGTGCCAGCGGGGGGATTCTACCAGATACGCAGTATTTT
few	TRBJ2-2	12	-	TRBV10-3	CAARGNTGELFF	TGTGCCGCCCGGGGTAACACCGGGGAGCTGTTTTTT
-	TRBJ2-1	14	TRBD2	TRBV6-5	CASSSSGRALGQFF	TGTGCCAGCAGTTCGAGCGGGAGGGCCCTAGGGCAGTTCTTC
few	TRBJ2-5	12	-	TRBV14	CASSQGPGRANF	TGTGCCAGCAGCCAGGGACCGGGACGGGCGAACTTC
few	TRBJ2-2	16	-	TRBV4-1	CASSHGPSVGTGELFF	TGCGCCAGCAGCCACGGACCTAGCGTAGGCACCGGGGAGCTGTTTTTT
few	TRBJ2-1	13	TRBD2	TRBV7-2	CASSLREAYEQFF	TGTGCCAGCAGCTTGCGGGAGGCCTACGAGCAGTTCTTC
-	TRBJ2-3	14	-	TRBV28	CGGSSRGVTDTQYF	TGTGGCGGCAGTTCCCGAGGCGTCACAGATACTCAGTATTTC
once	TRBJ2-5	15	-	TRBV14	CASSHRFGVTETQYF	TGTGCCAGCAGCCACCGATTTGGGGTAACAGAGACCCAGTACTTC
-	TRBJ2-2	15	TRBD2	TRBV10-1	CASSASGMNTGELFF	TGCGCCAGCAGTGCTAGCGGGATGAACACCGGGGAGCTGTTTTTT
medium-sized	TRBJ2-1	15	TRBD2	TRBV20-1	CSAPTSGRKKNEQFF	TGCAGTGCCCCGACTAGCGGGCGCAAGAAGAATGAGCAGTTCTTC
-	TRBJ2-3	15	-	TRBV6-1	CASRPGLGGENTQYF	TGTGCCAGCAGGCCGGGGCTAGGAGGAGAAAATACGCAGTATTTC
-	TRBJ2-3	14	-	TRBV10-3	CATPGPGATDMQYF	TGTGCCACCCCGGGGCCGGGAGCCACAGATATGCAGTATTTC
-	TRBJ2-4	11	-	TRBV12-3/TRBV12-4	CASRGRNIQYF	TGTGCCAGCAGAGGGCGGAACATTCAGTACTTC
medium-sized	TRBJ1-2	15	TRBD1	TRBV6-1	CASSDMRGLSYGYTF	TGTGCCAGCAGTGATATGAGGGGGCTGAGCTATGGCTACACCTTC
-	TRBJ2-3	18	TRBD2	TRBV7-2	CASSSTAGGRYWTDTQYF	TGTGCCAGCAGCTCCACAGCGGGGGGGCGGTATTGGACAGATACGCAGTATTTT
-	TRBJ2-7	16	-	TRBV30	CAWSVRVGGRLNEQYF	TGTGCCTGGAGTGTTAGAGTAGGGGGGCGCCTCAACGAGCAGTACTTC
-	TRBJ2-7	14	TRBD1	TRBV10-3	CATKPGQTNYEQYF	TGTGCCACAAAACCGGGACAGACAAACTACGAGCAGTACTTC
-	TRBJ2-7	19	-	TRBV11-3	CASSFGRLPGRALPGEQYF	TGTGCCAGCAGCTTCGGTCGTCTTCCGGGCAGGGCGCTCCCTGGCGAGCAGTACTTC
-	TRBJ1-5	18	TRBD1	TRBV6-1	CASSRDRPAITGNQPQHF	TGTGCCAGCAGCCGGGACAGGCCTGCTATAACGGGCAATCAGCCCCAGCATTTT
medium-sized	TRBJ2-7	14	-	TRBV7-2	CASSSTAFGAEQYF	TGTGCCAGCAGCTCGACAGCCTTTGGGGCCGAGCAGTACTTC
once	TRBJ2-7	11	-	TRBV6-1	CASRGTYEQYF	TGTGCCAGCAGGGGGACCTACGAGCAGTACTTC
-	TRBJ1-3	15	-	TRBV4-1	CASSQDKLSGNTIYF	TGCGCCAGCAGCCAAGATAAGCTTTCTGGAAACACCATATATTTT
-	TRBJ2-3	15	TRBD2	TRBV6-1	CASSETSGGPDTQYF	TGTGCCAGCAGTGAGACTAGCGGGGGGCCAGATACGCAGTATTTT
-	TRBJ2-1	18	TRBD2	TRBV5-1	CASSGGLAGGLLYNEQFF	TGCGCCAGCAGCGGAGGACTAGCGGGAGGCCTACTTTACAATGAGCAGTTCTTC